This T cell receptor beta chain was identified during a study of T cells in localized non-small cell lung cancer. Study-wide findings and caveats: Heterogeneity remains possible because sequencing was limited to only one tumor region. Median detection of top 100 tumor clones in adjacent lung was about 52 clones. Clonality peaked in uninvolved adjacent lung rather than tumor. With higher T cell density in blood came longer overall survival.

Trimming took 10 bases from V and 2 from J, leaving 18 bases between them. The CDR3 runs 15 residues. CDR1 and CDR2 (germline): MNHGY, SAAAGT. The table came from immunoSEQ multiplex PCR; TCRdb's copy has only in-frame clones and leaves some out. The sample lists approximately 4,000 clones; around 23% were seen once. Remarks on this clone: As yet, its antigen is unknown.

The V gene is TRBV6-8, the J gene TRBJ1-3; D remains ambiguous. Sequencing used lung tumor tissue, obtained before any cancer treatment. The receptor's source is a woman aged 35-75 years with stage I lung adenocarcinoma. CDR3 nucleotide sequence: TGTGCCATCAATCCCGGGATGCTCACTGGAAACACCATATATTTT. Translating gives CAINPGMLTGNTIYF.